These 3 T cell receptor beta chains originate from one sample sequenced in a study of tumor and adjacent non-tumor tissue in lung cancer. The template was RNA from unsorted bulk tissue. More than 3 cm separated this lung sample from the edge of the tumor. TCRbeta libraries were built with three rounds of nested PCR, modified from ARM-PCR. Via MiXCR, TCRdb re-called the multiplex PCR reads, giving one row per CDR3 protein. Among under 45,000 distinct CDR3 sequences, roughly 60% were seen once, and the ten largest hold under 50%. The material sequenced was distant non-tumor lung tissue. These receptors all come from a man aged 45-60 years with non-small cell lung cancer.

This rearrangement joins TRBV6-1 to TRBJ2-7, with D possibly matching TRBD1 (6 bases). V shed 11 bases and J shed 4 bases, with 27 bases lying between them. There are 16 residues in the CDR3. CDR1 MNHNS and CDR2 SASEGT come from the germline V gene. The CDR3 nucleotides are TGTGCCTGCCTCTACCTTGGGGCAGGGGTGGCATACGAGCAGTACTTC. Its translation is CACLYLGAGVAYEQYF.

In regard to this clonotype: A much larger clone lies one base from this, so it may be a read error. The CDR3 protein is CTSSLTETQYF. In nucleotides, the CDR3 is TGTACCAGCAGTTTGACTGAGACCCAGTACTTC. This sequence joins TRBV12-3 or TRBV12-4 and TRBJ2-5; unclear D gene. The CDR3 runs to 11 residues.

At least ten counts were recorded for this clonotype. V gene TRBV29-1 combines with J gene TRBJ1-1; 8 bases line up with TRBD1. The CDR3 runs to 12 residues. The germline V gene encodes CDR1 SQVTM and CDR2 ANQGSEA. The V gene end was trimmed by 6 bases and the J gene end by 4 bases; junction bases not matched to a gene: 4. The CDR3 is CSVQTGGTEAFF. The DNA of the CDR3 is TGCAGCGTCCAAACAGGGGGCACTGAAGCTTTCTTT.